The clone carrying this TCR beta chain appeared many times. Its antigen is undetermined. These data are taken from a study of T-cell reconstitution after alpha-beta-depleted transplantation in children. Study results and caveats: Surviving recipient T cells and thymic progenitors underlay high day-60 TCRbeta diversity in some patients. Among T cells one year after transplant, newly produced cells accounted for most counts and diversity. At around two months after transplant, the alpha-beta T cells were reportedly derived from several hundred expanded clones that came from non-depleted graft cells.

The germline V gene has CDR1 DFQATT and CDR2 SNEGSKA (reference sequence). The CDR3 contains 14 residues. Trimming shortened V by 5 bases and J by 2 bases, and 16 bases separated the two germline ends. Unique molecular identifiers were incorporated when the TCRbeta library was constructed. TCRdb passed the PCR reads through MiXCR, listing each CDR3 protein once. Here the sample spans hundreds of thousands of distinct CDR3 sequences, about an eighth being singletons. The sequence derives from a girl aged 2-10 years with congenital amegakaryocytic thrombocytopenia, due to receive a stem cell transplant. The chain joins TRBV20-1 to TRBJ2-7; D possibly corresponds to TRBD1 (6 bases). This specimen consisted of PBMCs, obtained before TCRalphabeta/CD19-depleted stem cell transplant. The CDR3 DNA sequence: TGCAGTGCTTTCGGGACACATGACCCCTACGAGCAGTACTTC. Its translation is CSAFGTHDPYEQYF.